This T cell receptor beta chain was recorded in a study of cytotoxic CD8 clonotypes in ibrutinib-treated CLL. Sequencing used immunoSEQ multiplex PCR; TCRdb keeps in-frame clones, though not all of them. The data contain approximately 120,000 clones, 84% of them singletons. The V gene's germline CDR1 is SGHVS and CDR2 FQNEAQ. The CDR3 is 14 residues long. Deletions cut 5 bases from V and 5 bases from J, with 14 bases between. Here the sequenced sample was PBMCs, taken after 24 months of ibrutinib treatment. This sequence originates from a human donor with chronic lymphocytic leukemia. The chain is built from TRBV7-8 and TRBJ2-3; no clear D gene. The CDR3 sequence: CASSLNRAQDTQYF. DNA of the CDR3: TGTGCCAGCAGCCTCAACCGGGCCCAAGATACGCAGTATTTT.